What follows are 28 T cell receptor beta chains derived from one specimen sequenced in a study of T cells in Graves' hyperthyroidism and ophthalmopathy (dated by TCRdb to between 2017 and 2020). Libraries were constructed by multiplex PCR. The sequencer was an Illumina HiSeq 2000. The TCR beta CDR3 regions were amplified from the RNA transcripts. A first-round RT-PCR of the TCR CDR3 used the HTBI primer set with the Qiagen OneStep RT-PCR kit. The public reads were reprocessed in TCRdb via fastp at Q25 and MiXCR, keeping in-frame beta chains. Entries are consolidated by CDR3 protein sequence, retaining the most common genes and DNA. A total of about 360,000 distinct CDR3 sequences appear in this sample, about 19% of them only once. Together, the top ten hold approximately 4% of the sample. Sequencing was performed on blood. The receptors were gathered from a woman under 30 with Graves' hyperthyroidism.

This clonotype was picked up many times. The chain combines TRBV27 with TRBJ1-2; D uncertain. CDR1 is MNHEY, CDR2 SMNVEV, per germline (reference sequence). The length of the CDR3 is 14 residues. The V gene lost 7 bases and the J gene lost 4 bases, with 16 bases spanning the gap. Here the CDR3 DNA reads TGTGCCAGCACCACCCTTGGAGGGAGCTATGGCTACACCTTC. Encoded protein: CASTTLGGSYGYTF.

This clonotype was seen ten or more times. For the CDR3, the DNA is TGTGCCACCAGTGATCAGGGGGCGAGTGAGCAGTACTTC. Protein sequence: CATSDQGASEQYF. V is TRBV24-1 and J is TRBJ2-7; 8 bases match TRBD1. J lost 7 bases, V lost 3 bases, and 4 bases had no gene match. In germline, CDR1 is KGHDR, CDR2 SFDVKD. The CDR3 is made up of 13 amino acids.

In the case of this clonotype: A much larger clonotype is one base distant, so this may be a read error. The chain employs TRBV6-1 and TRBJ1-1, with TRBD1 as a possible D gene (6 bases). CDR3 length: 12 amino acids. CDR1 and CDR2 from the germline V gene are MNHNS and SASEGT. The ends were cut back, 10 bases at V and 3 bases at J, with 12 bases in the middle. DNA of the CDR3: TGTGCCACCGGGACACCTGACACTGAAGCTTTCTTT. The encoded protein is CATGTPDTEAFF.

This clonotype showed up just a few times. The chain is built from TRBV9 and TRBJ2-7; TRBD2 might be the D (6 bases). CDR1 and CDR2 (germline): SGDLS, YYNGEE. This CDR3 has 14 residues. V gave up 4 bases and J gave up 6 bases, with 17 bases separating them. This CDR3 is CASSQVGAGGEQYF. Here the CDR3 DNA reads TGTGCCAGCAGCCAAGTTGGGGCCGGGGGCGAGCAGTACTTC.

This clonotype has ten or more counts. V gene TRBV5-1 combines with J gene TRBJ2-2; D remains unclear. The CDR3 contains 15 residues. The germline gives CDR1 SGHRS, CDR2 YFSETQ. The V gene lost 2 bases and the J gene lost 4 bases, with 12 bases spanning the gap. CDR3 bases: TGCGCCAGCAGCTTCGGAAGTTGGGCCACCGGGGAGCTGTTTTTT. As protein: CASSFGSWATGELFF.

The rearrangement joins TRBV5-1 to TRBJ2-7, with 11 bases matching TRBD1. The J segment lost 4 bases and the V segment lost 5 bases, leaving 14 bases of the junction unmatched. There are 17 residues in the CDR3. Germline V gene lookup returns CDR1 SGHRS and CDR2 YFSETQ. The CDR3 coding sequence is TGCGCCAGCAGACGGCGCTGGACAGGGGGCGAAGGATACGAGCAGTACTTC. Translation: CASRRRWTGGEGYEQYF.

This clonotype occurred many times. The chain recombines TRBV27 with TRBJ2-5; D is possibly TRBD1 (6 bases). CDR3 size: 17 residues. Germline V gene data show CDR1 as MNHEY and CDR2 as SMNVEV (reference sequence). V was shortened by 0 bases and J by 2 bases, with 16 bases between the two germline ends. This chain's CDR3 is CASSLSSGVGLQETQYF. The CDR3 coding sequence is TGTGCCAGCAGTTTATCATCAGGGGTTGGGCTTCAAGAGACCCAGTACTTC.

This clonotype was seen many times. This sequence joins TRBV6-5 and TRBJ2-7, with D tentatively TRBD2 (6 bases). The V gene lost 2 bases and the J gene lost 5 bases, with 7 bases spanning the gap. The CDR3 has 12 residues. Germline V CDR1 and CDR2: MNHEY, SVGAGI. This CDR3 reads CASSYAGNEQYF. CDR3 nucleotide sequence: TGTGCCAGCAGTTACGCGGGAAACGAGCAGTACTTC.

This clonotype occurred many times. V and J are TRBV5-1 and TRBJ2-5, with 7 nucleotides matching TRBD1. The CDR3 is 14 residues long. V lost 2 bases and J lost 3; bases outside the gene matches: 4. Germline CDR1 reads SGHRS; CDR2 reads YFSETQ. The CDR3 sequence is CASSLYGTEETQYF. The CDR3 DNA reads TGCGCCAGCAGCTTATACGGGACAGAAGAGACCCAGTACTTC.

There are many counts of this clonotype. The rearrangement links TRBV30 to TRBJ1-3, with D hard to call. Trimming shortened V by 2 bases and J by 1 base, and 9 bases separated the two germline ends. The CDR3 runs to 14 residues. Germline-derived CDR1 and CDR2 are GTSNPN and SVGIG (reference sequence). The CDR3 DNA follows: TGTGCCTGGAGTCGCGGACTTTCTGGAAACACCATATATTTT. Translation gives CAWSRGLSGNTIYF.

This clonotype was found many times. V gene TRBV5-6 combines with J gene TRBJ2-7, with TRBD2 identical over 8 bases. Trimming at V came to 2 bases and at J to 2 bases, leaving 3 bases not matched to a gene. The CDR3 runs 14 residues. Germline assignment: CDR1 SGHDT and CDR2 YYEEEE. The CDR3 loop reads CASSLGSGAYEQYF. CDR3 sequence (DNA): TGTGCCAGCAGCTTAGGTAGCGGGGCCTACGAGCAGTACTTC. The full variable domain, with the rest looked up from reference TRBV5-6 and TRBJ2-7, is DAGVTQSPTHLIKTRGQQVTLRCSPKSGHDTVSWYQQALGQGPQFIFQYYEEEERQRGNFPDRFSGHQFPNYSSELNVNALLLGDSALYLCASSLGSGAYEQYFGPGTRLTVT.

Remarks on this clonotype: This may stem from a read error, because a much larger clone lies one nucleotide away. The chain carries TRBV6-1 and TRBJ1-1; D possibly corresponds to TRBD1 (5 bases). The CDR3 loop spans 15 amino acids. Per germline, CDR1 MNHNS and CDR2 SASEGT. The CDR3 DNA is TGTGCCAGCAGTCAAACGACGGGGGGGTGGGCTGAAGCTTGCTTT. Translated, it gives CASSQTTGGWAEACF.

This clonotype came up many times. The chain carries TRBV18 and TRBJ1-1, with D tentatively TRBD1 (5 bases). Trimming stripped 3 bases from V and 4 bases from J, with 12 bases between. Germline lookup yields CDR1 KGHSH and CDR2 LQKENI. CDR3 length: 14 amino acids. CDR3 sequence reads: CASSPSSGLTEAFF. The DNA for the CDR3 is TGTGCCAGCTCACCTTCCTCGGGGCTCACTGAAGCTTTCTTT.

This clonotype came up many times. An end of the junction differs from the germline gene, which may be a read error. The V call is TRBV10-3, the J call TRBJ1-1, with TRBD1 matching 9 bases. The CDR3 runs 13 residues. Germline V lookup: CDR1 ENHRY, CDR2 SYGVKD. CDR3 coding DNA: TGTGCCGTCAGGGACAGGGTGGGCACTGAAGCTTTCTTT. This translates into CAVRDRVGTEAFF.

This clonotype was observed at least ten times. The gene calls are TRBV24-1 and TRBJ2-3; no firm D call. Germline V lookup: CDR1 KGHDR, CDR2 SFDVKD. This CDR3 is 14 amino acids long. V dropped 4 bases and J dropped 4 bases, with 11 bases sitting between them. The CDR3 nucleotides are TGTGCCACCAGTGAATCTGGAAGACCAGATACGCAGTATTTT. Protein sequence: CATSESGRPDTQYF.

There are many counts of this clonotype. The rearrangement joins TRBV12-3 or TRBV12-4 to TRBJ1-5; weak D call: TRBD1 (6 bases). V was shortened by 5 bases and J by 4 bases, with 12 bases between the two germline ends. The CDR3 covers 14 residues. CDR3 in amino acids: CASSLWDINQPQHF. In DNA form, the CDR3 reads TGTGCCAGCAGTCTTTGGGACATTAATCAGCCCCAGCATTTT.

This clonotype was seen ten or more times. The rearrangement joins TRBV6-1 to TRBJ2-2; D unclear. Trimming removed 4 bases at V and 7 bases at J, with 7 bases between. Germline-derived CDR1 and CDR2 are MNHNS and SASEGT. The CDR3 consists of 12 residues. CDR3 DNA: TGTGCCAGCAGTGTCATGGGCGGGGAGCTGTTTTTT. Translating it yields CASSVMGGELFF.

This clonotype showed up many times. Here the CDR3 DNA reads TGTGCCAGTAGAGACAGTCTGAACACTGAAGCTTTCTTT. This gives the protein CASRDSLNTEAFF. This chain joins TRBV7-9 and TRBJ1-1; D is perhaps TRBD1 (5 bases). Trimming removed 9 bases from V and 0 bases from J, with 11 bases in between. Germline CDR1 reads SEHNR; CDR2 reads FQNEAQ (reference sequence). The CDR3 length is 13 residues.

A word on this clonotype: This CDR3 is missing its conserved last phenylalanine or tryptophan, likely due to a read error. V usage is TRBV3-1 and J usage is TRBJ1-5; TRBD1 aligns across 9 bases. V was clipped by 1 base and J by 5 bases; unmatched bases: 3. The CDR3 spans 15 residues. The germline V gene encodes CDR1 LGHDT and CDR2 YNNKEL (reference sequence). CDR3 in DNA: TGTGCCAGCAGCCAAGGATGGACAGGGGATCAGCCCCAGCATTTG. Its translation: CASSQGWTGDQPQHL.

This clonotype was detected ten times or more. The chain joins TRBV7-3 to TRBJ2-2, with D uncertain. V was shortened by 6 bases and J by 6 bases, with 11 bases between the two germline ends. This CDR3 has 13 residues. Germline assignment: CDR1 SGHTA and CDR2 FQGTGA. The CDR3 here is CASSRSGAGELFF. The CDR3 DNA reads TGTGCCAGCAGTAGGAGTGGAGCCGGGGAGCTGTTTTTT. Variable domain in full (rest from reference TRBV7-3 and TRBJ2-2): GAGVSQTPSNKVTEKGKYVELRCDPISGHTALYWYRQSLGQGPEFLIYFQGTGAADDSGLPNDRFFAVRPEGSVSTLKIQRTERGDSAVYLCASSRSGAGELFFGEGSRLTVL.

This clonotype was counted many times. This sequence joins TRBV4-1 and TRBJ1-1, with D unclear. The length of the CDR3 is 13 residues. Per germline, CDR1 MGHRA and CDR2 YSYEKL. V dropped 5 bases and J dropped 5 bases, with 12 bases sitting between them. CDR3 nucleotides: TGCGCCAGCAGCATTGGACCGGGGACTGAAGCTTTCTTT. It is translated as CASSIGPGTEAFF.

This sequence joins TRBV2 and TRBJ1-2; 10 bases fit TRBD1. Trimming removed 8 bases from V and 5 bases from J; junction bases left unmatched: 8. The CDR3 contains 14 residues. Germline assignment: CDR1 SNHLY and CDR2 FYNNEI. The CDR3 spells CASGETGGEYGYTF. As DNA, the CDR3 is TGTGCCAGCGGGGAGACAGGGGGCGAATATGGCTACACCTTC.

This clonotype was detected only a few times. This sequence joins TRBV4-2 and TRBJ1-5; no reliable D call. This CDR3 has 14 amino acids. The germline gives CDR1 LGHNA, CDR2 YNFKEQ. Trimming pared 0 bases from V and 4 bases from J, leaving 7 bases between. CDR3 DNA: TGTGCCAGCAGCCAAGAGGAGCCGAATCAGCCCCAGCATTTT. Translated, it gives CASSQEEPNQPQHF.

Worth noting for this clonotype: This sequence may be a read error, since a much larger clone differs from it by one base. The genes are TRBV29-1 and TRBJ1-1; 8 positions agree with TRBD1. This CDR3 has 13 amino acids. J gave up 10 bases and V 4 bases, and 11 bases lay outside the gene matches. Per germline, CDR1 SQVTM and CDR2 ANQGSEA. CDR3 sequence: CSVAKDREDGAFF. DNA for the CDR3: TGCAGCGTTGCGAAGGACAGGGAGGATGGAGCTTTCTTT.

This clonotype was observed many times. The chain links TRBV28 to TRBJ1-1, with D maybe TRBD1 (5 bases). This CDR3 is built from 11 residues. Trimming left V 6 bases short and J 8 bases short, with 10 bases between. Germline V gene sequence: CDR1 MDHEN, CDR2 SYDVKM. The CDR3 protein is CASRGNREAFF. For the CDR3, the DNA is TGTGCCAGCAGAGGGAACAGGGAAGCTTTCTTT. The complete variable domain, with remaining parts taken from reference TRBV28 and TRBJ1-1, reads DVKVTQSSRYLVKRTGEKVFLECVQDMDHENMFWYRQDPGLGLRLIYFSYDVKMKEKGDIPEGYSVSREKKERFSLILESASTNQTSMYLCASRGNREAFFGQGTRLTVV.

This clonotype was counted at least ten times. The chain uses TRBV5-1 and TRBJ1-3; no clear D gene. Trimming pared 6 bases from V and 1 base from J, leaving 14 bases between. The CDR3 is made up of 15 amino acids. CDR1 and CDR2 (germline): SGHRS, YFSETQ. The CDR3 DNA follows: TGCGCCAGCACCTATACTGGCGGATCTGGAAACACCATATATTTT. Encoded protein: CASTYTGGSGNTIYF.

This clonotype occurred many times. The gene calls are TRBV29-1 and TRBJ1-1; tentative D call: TRBD1 (5 bases). In germline, CDR1 is SQVTM, CDR2 ANQGSEA. CDR3 size: 12 residues. V lost 3 bases to trimming and J lost 3 bases, with 8 bases between them. The CDR3 coding sequence is TGCAGCGTTGACAGGGCAGACACTGAAGCTTTCTTT. Encoded protein: CSVDRADTEAFF. Together with reference TRBV29-1 and TRBJ1-1, the CDR3 gives the full variable domain: SAVISQKPSRDICQRGTSLTIQCQVDSQVTMMFWYRQQPGQSLTLIATANQGSEATYESGFVIDKFPISRPNLTFSTLTVSNMSPEDSSIYLCSVDRADTEAFFGQGTRLTVV.

This clonotype was seen at least ten times. The V gene is TRBV18, the J gene TRBJ1-2; 7 nucleotides match TRBD1. The CDR3 has 15 residues. Germline trimming cut 4 bases from V and 3 bases from J; bases unmatched to any gene: 8. CDR1 KGHSH and CDR2 LQKENI come from the germline V gene. CDR3 region: CASSLATGDHYGYTF. CDR3 in DNA: TGTGCCAGCTCACTCGCCACAGGGGACCACTATGGCTACACCTTC.